This T cell receptor (beta chain) appears in the sequencing data of a study of cytomegalovirus exposure and HLA in healthy donors. The PCR was carried out with 60 Vbeta primers and 13 Jbeta primers. Using immunoSEQ multiplex PCR, the repertoire was profiled, and TCRdb retains in-frame clones only, with some absent. There are 99,000 or so clones in the sample; 70% to 80% occur only once, and approximately 15% lies in the top ten. CDR3 length: 15 residues. With V trimmed by 0 bases and J by 0 bases, 1 base remained unmatched. Germline loops: CDR1 SGDLS, CDR2 YYNGEE. The receptor was isolated from a man aged 55 to 70 in good health and CMV-seropositive. The chain carries TRBV9 and TRBJ2-3; 7 bases are a match to TRBD1. The sequenced sample was PBMCs. The CDR3 sequence is CASSVGQGSTDTQYF. The CDR3 coding sequence is TGTGCCAGCAGCGTAGGACAGGGAAGCACAGATACGCAGTATTTT. Full variable domain (missing parts from reference TRBV9 and TRBJ2-3): DSGVTQTPKHLITATGQRVTLRCSPRSGDLSVYWYQQSLDQGLQFLIQYYNGEERAKGNILERFSAQQFPDLHSELNLSSLELGDSALYFCASSVGQGSTDTQYFGPGTRLTVL.